The 18 T cell receptor beta chains listed next were all sequenced from one sample in a study of T-cell memory formation after mild COVID-19. TCRdb used MiXCR to reprocess the 5' RACE reads, holding one entry per CDR3 protein. The repertoire consists of 300,000 to 400,000 distinct CDR3 sequences, with more than 15% occurring once and the leading ten covering 20% to 25%. Sequenced: PBMCs or a T cell subset sorted from them (not recorded which). The source is a man between 18 and 35 years old who had mild COVID-19 (a few samples of this study predate the infection). Cell type and time point are not known.

The CDR3 DNA follows: TGCGCCAGCAGCCAAAGAACCGGGACAGGGTTCTACGAGCAGTACTTC. Its protein product is CASSQRTGTGFYEQYF. The rearrangement joins TRBV4-3 to TRBJ2-7; 9 positions match TRBD1. The CDR3 has 16 amino acids. Germline-derived CDR1 and CDR2 are LGHNA and YSLEER. The junction had 8 bases not matched to a gene; V was cut back by 2 bases and J by 3 bases.

The table lists this clonotype with a few counts. The J gene is TRBJ2-5, the V gene TRBV6-5; weak D call: TRBD1 (6 bases). Germline V lookup: CDR1 MNHEY, CDR2 SVGAGI. The germline V and J ends were trimmed by 0 bases and 5 bases, with 13 bases remaining between them. The CDR3 consists of 15 residues. The CDR3 bases are TGTGCCAGCAGTTACTCCGGGACACTCCAGGAGACCCAGTACTTC. Protein: CASSYSGTLQETQYF.

At least ten counts were recorded for this clonotype. The chain couples TRBV20-1 to TRBJ2-7; D remains ambiguous. The germline V gene has CDR1 DFQATT and CDR2 SNEGSKA (reference sequence). The CDR3 has 11 residues. Trimming left V 0 bases short and J 3 bases short, with 3 bases between. The CDR3 region has the DNA TGCAGTGCTAGAGATGACTACGAGCAGTACTTC. Its protein is CSARDDYEQYF.

This clonotype has more than one count but fewer than ten. The V and J genes are TRBV4-1 and TRBJ1-2, with TRBD1 identical over 9 bases. Germline V gene lookup returns CDR1 MGHRA and CDR2 YSYEKL. The trim removed 4 bases at V and 3 bases at J, leaving 6 bases unmatched. The CDR3 contains 15 residues. The CDR3 nucleotides read TGCGCCAGCAGCCGGAACAGGGGGCCGGACTATGGCTACACCTTC. This codes for CASSRNRGPDYGYTF.

Here the CDR3 reads CSVEEITGDYGYTF. The CDR3 DNA is TGCAGCGTTGAAGAAATCACAGGGGACTATGGCTACACCTTC. The chain recombines TRBV29-1 with TRBJ1-2; TRBD1 matches 7 bases. Looked up from germline, CDR1 is SQVTM and CDR2 is ANQGSEA. Unmatched junction bases numbered 4, after V lost 0 bases and J lost 3 bases. This CDR3 has 14 amino acids.

The genes are TRBV18 and TRBJ1-5; TRBD1 agrees at 9 bases. The CDR3 sequence is 14 residues long. Germline V gene lookup returns CDR1 KGHSH and CDR2 LQKENI. V shed 3 bases, J shed 7 bases, and the junction held 4 bases outside the gene matches. The CDR3 reads CASSPDRGMQPQHF. DNA for the CDR3: TGTGCCAGCTCACCGGACAGGGGAATGCAGCCCCAGCATTTT. Full variable domain (remainder filled in from reference TRBV18 and TRBJ1-5): NAGVMQNPRHLVRRRGQEARLRCSPMKGHSHVYWYRQLPEEGLKFMVYLQKENIIDESGMPKERFSAEFPKEGPSILRIQQVVRGDSAAYFCASSPDRGMQPQHFGDGTRLSIL.

The CDR3 protein is CASSSLAGGPWEQYF. The CDR3 region has the DNA TGTGCCAGCAGCTCGTTAGCGGGGGGTCCTTGGGAGCAGTACTTC. The rearrangement uses TRBV7-8 and TRBJ2-7; TRBD2 matches 10 bases. The CDR3 extends over 15 amino acids. Per germline, CDR1 SGHVS and CDR2 FQNEAQ. V was clipped by 4 bases and J by 7 bases; unmatched bases: 10.

This clonotype was seen at least ten times. Compared with germline, one end of the junction differs, possibly owing to a read error. This chain joins TRBV5-1 and TRBJ1-5; D unclear. The CDR3 spans 15 residues. Germline V lookup: CDR1 SGHRS, CDR2 YFSETQ. The DNA of the CDR3 is TGTGCCAGCAGCTTAGTCGGCGATAGCAATCAGCCCCAGCATTTT. Protein product: CASSLVGDSNQPQHF.

The chain recombines TRBV7-3 with TRBJ2-3; 9 bases map to TRBD1. This CDR3 is 15 amino acids long. V lost 5 bases and J lost 2; bases outside the gene matches: 5. Germline V lookup: CDR1 SGHTA, CDR2 FQGTGA. CDR3 loop: CASSVTGGVTDTQYF. CDR3 nucleotides: TGTGCCAGCAGCGTTACAGGGGGCGTCACAGATACGCAGTATTTT.

This clonotype was seen a handful of times. This chain connects TRBV10-3 to TRBJ2-3; 10 nucleotides line up with TRBD1. This CDR3 comprises 15 residues. Germline assignment: CDR1 ENHRY and CDR2 SYGVKD. V shed 6 bases, J shed 4 bases, and the junction held 7 bases outside the gene matches. The CDR3 nucleotides read TGTGCCATCAGCTCCCGGGACAGGGGTGCAGATACGCAGTATTTT. Translated, it gives CAISSRDRGADTQYF.

The sample holds many counts of this clonotype. This rearrangement joins TRBV28 to TRBJ2-5; 12 bases are a match to TRBD2. V dropped 1 base and J dropped 7; count of bases not matched to a gene: 7. The CDR3 has 16 amino acids. Germline V gene lookup returns CDR1 MDHEN and CDR2 SYDVKM. As DNA, the CDR3 is TGTGCCAGCAGTTTATTGACTAGCGGGGGAAGAGGGACCCAGTACTTC. It codes for CASSLLTSGGRGTQYF. The full variable domain, rest sourced from reference TRBV28 and TRBJ2-5, is DVKVTQSSRYLVKRTGEKVFLECVQDMDHENMFWYRQDPGLGLRLIYFSYDVKMKEKGDIPEGYSVSREKKERFSLILESASTNQTSMYLCASSLLTSGGRGTQYFGPGTRLLVL.

The J gene is TRBJ1-6, the V gene TRBV5-1; D is undetermined. Trimming left V 2 bases short and J 6 bases short, with 6 bases between. Germline loops: CDR1 SGHRS, CDR2 YFSETQ. CDR3 size: 13 residues. CDR3 nucleotide sequence: TGCGCCAGCAGCTTCGGGCGTAATTCACCCCTCCACTTT. Translating gives CASSFGRNSPLHF.

This clonotype was detected a few times. V is TRBV20-1 and J is TRBJ2-7, with TRBD1 matching over 9 bases. The CDR3 runs to 14 residues. Per the germline V gene, CDR1 is DFQATT and CDR2 is SNEGSKA (reference sequence). V shed 5 bases and J 2 bases; nucleotides not matched to a gene: 7. The CDR3 sequence: CSAFRDRDAYEQYF. CDR3 sequence (DNA): TGCAGTGCTTTCCGGGACAGGGACGCCTACGAGCAGTACTTC.

This rearrangement joins TRBV10-3 to TRBJ1-6; the D gene is possibly TRBD1 (5 bases). V gave up 0 bases and J gave up 12 bases, with 12 bases separating them. This CDR3 is built from 14 residues. CDR1 is ENHRY and CDR2 is SYGVKD in the germline V gene. CDR3 sequence reads: CAISESRGLGPLHF. The DNA of the CDR3 is TGTGCCATCAGTGAGTCGAGGGGCCTGGGACCCCTCCACTTT.

This chain joins TRBV6-2 or TRBV6-3 and TRBJ1-5, with unresolved D. The CDR3 runs to 13 residues. With 6 bases removed from V and 7 bases from J, the gap between germline ends came to 13 bases. The germline gives CDR1 MNHEY, CDR2 SVGEGT. The CDR3 DNA follows: TGTGCCAGCAGCAACGAGGGTGAGCAGCCCCAGCATTTT. The encoded protein is CASSNEGEQPQHF.

This clonotype was seen a few times. V and J are TRBV2 and TRBJ1-5, with a weak D call TRBD1 (5 bases). Germline V gene sequence: CDR1 SNHLY, CDR2 FYNNEI. V lost 6 bases and J lost 13, with 13 bases in between. This CDR3 contains 11 residues. Here the CDR3 DNA reads TGTGCCAGCAGCATAAGGGGACCACAGCATTTT. It yields the protein CASSIRGPQHF.

This clonotype has ten or more counts. This chain uses TRBV20-1 with TRBJ2-6, with 8 bases fitting TRBD1. CDR1 and CDR2 from the germline V gene are DFQATT and SNEGSKA (reference sequence). V shed 3 bases and J 2 bases; nucleotides not matched to a gene: 0. The CDR3 has 14 amino acids. Here the CDR3 DNA reads TGCAGTGCTAGGACAGGGGCTGGGGCCAACGTCCTGACTTTC. The encoded protein is CSARTGAGANVLTF.

V and J are TRBV7-3 and TRBJ1-1; D is ambiguous. The CDR3 totals 11 residues. Trimming cost V 2 bases and J 6 bases, with 4 bases left between them. Germline CDR1 reads SGHTA; CDR2 reads FQGTGA. The CDR3 spells CASSLPPEAFF. The CDR3 DNA reads TGTGCCAGCAGCTTACCCCCTGAAGCTTTCTTT.